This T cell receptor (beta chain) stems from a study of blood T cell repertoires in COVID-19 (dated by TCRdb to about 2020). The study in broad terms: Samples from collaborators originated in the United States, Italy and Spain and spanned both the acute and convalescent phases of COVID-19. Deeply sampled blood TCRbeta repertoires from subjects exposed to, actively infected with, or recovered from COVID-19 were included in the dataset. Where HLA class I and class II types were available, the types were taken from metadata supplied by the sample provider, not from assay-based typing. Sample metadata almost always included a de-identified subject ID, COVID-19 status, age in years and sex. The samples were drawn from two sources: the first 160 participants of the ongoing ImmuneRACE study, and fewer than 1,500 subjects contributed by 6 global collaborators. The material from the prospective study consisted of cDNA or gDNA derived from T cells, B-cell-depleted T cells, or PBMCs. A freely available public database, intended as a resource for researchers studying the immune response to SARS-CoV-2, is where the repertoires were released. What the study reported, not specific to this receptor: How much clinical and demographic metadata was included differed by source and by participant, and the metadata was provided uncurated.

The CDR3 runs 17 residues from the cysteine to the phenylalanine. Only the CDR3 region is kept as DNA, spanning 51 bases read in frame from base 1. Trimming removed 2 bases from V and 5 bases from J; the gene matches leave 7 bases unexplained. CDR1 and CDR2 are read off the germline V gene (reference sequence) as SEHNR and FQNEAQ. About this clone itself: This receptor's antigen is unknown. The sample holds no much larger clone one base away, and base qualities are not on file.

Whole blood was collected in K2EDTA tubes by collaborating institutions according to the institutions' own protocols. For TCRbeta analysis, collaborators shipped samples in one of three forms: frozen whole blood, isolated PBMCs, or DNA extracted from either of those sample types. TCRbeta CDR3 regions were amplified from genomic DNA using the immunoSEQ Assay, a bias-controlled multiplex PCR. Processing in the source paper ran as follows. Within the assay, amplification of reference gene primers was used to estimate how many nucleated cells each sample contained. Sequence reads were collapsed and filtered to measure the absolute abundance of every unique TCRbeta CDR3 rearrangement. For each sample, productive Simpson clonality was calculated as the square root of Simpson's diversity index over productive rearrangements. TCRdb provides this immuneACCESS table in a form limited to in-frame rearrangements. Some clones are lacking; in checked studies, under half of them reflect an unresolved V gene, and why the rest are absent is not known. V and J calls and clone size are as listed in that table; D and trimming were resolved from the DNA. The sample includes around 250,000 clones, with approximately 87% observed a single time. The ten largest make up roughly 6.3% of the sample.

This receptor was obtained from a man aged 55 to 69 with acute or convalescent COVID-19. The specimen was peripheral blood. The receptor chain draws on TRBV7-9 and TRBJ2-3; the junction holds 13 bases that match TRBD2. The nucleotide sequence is TGTGCCAGCAGCTTACCCCAACTAGCGGGAGGGCGAGATACGCAGTATTTT. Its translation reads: CASSLPQLAGGRDTQYF.